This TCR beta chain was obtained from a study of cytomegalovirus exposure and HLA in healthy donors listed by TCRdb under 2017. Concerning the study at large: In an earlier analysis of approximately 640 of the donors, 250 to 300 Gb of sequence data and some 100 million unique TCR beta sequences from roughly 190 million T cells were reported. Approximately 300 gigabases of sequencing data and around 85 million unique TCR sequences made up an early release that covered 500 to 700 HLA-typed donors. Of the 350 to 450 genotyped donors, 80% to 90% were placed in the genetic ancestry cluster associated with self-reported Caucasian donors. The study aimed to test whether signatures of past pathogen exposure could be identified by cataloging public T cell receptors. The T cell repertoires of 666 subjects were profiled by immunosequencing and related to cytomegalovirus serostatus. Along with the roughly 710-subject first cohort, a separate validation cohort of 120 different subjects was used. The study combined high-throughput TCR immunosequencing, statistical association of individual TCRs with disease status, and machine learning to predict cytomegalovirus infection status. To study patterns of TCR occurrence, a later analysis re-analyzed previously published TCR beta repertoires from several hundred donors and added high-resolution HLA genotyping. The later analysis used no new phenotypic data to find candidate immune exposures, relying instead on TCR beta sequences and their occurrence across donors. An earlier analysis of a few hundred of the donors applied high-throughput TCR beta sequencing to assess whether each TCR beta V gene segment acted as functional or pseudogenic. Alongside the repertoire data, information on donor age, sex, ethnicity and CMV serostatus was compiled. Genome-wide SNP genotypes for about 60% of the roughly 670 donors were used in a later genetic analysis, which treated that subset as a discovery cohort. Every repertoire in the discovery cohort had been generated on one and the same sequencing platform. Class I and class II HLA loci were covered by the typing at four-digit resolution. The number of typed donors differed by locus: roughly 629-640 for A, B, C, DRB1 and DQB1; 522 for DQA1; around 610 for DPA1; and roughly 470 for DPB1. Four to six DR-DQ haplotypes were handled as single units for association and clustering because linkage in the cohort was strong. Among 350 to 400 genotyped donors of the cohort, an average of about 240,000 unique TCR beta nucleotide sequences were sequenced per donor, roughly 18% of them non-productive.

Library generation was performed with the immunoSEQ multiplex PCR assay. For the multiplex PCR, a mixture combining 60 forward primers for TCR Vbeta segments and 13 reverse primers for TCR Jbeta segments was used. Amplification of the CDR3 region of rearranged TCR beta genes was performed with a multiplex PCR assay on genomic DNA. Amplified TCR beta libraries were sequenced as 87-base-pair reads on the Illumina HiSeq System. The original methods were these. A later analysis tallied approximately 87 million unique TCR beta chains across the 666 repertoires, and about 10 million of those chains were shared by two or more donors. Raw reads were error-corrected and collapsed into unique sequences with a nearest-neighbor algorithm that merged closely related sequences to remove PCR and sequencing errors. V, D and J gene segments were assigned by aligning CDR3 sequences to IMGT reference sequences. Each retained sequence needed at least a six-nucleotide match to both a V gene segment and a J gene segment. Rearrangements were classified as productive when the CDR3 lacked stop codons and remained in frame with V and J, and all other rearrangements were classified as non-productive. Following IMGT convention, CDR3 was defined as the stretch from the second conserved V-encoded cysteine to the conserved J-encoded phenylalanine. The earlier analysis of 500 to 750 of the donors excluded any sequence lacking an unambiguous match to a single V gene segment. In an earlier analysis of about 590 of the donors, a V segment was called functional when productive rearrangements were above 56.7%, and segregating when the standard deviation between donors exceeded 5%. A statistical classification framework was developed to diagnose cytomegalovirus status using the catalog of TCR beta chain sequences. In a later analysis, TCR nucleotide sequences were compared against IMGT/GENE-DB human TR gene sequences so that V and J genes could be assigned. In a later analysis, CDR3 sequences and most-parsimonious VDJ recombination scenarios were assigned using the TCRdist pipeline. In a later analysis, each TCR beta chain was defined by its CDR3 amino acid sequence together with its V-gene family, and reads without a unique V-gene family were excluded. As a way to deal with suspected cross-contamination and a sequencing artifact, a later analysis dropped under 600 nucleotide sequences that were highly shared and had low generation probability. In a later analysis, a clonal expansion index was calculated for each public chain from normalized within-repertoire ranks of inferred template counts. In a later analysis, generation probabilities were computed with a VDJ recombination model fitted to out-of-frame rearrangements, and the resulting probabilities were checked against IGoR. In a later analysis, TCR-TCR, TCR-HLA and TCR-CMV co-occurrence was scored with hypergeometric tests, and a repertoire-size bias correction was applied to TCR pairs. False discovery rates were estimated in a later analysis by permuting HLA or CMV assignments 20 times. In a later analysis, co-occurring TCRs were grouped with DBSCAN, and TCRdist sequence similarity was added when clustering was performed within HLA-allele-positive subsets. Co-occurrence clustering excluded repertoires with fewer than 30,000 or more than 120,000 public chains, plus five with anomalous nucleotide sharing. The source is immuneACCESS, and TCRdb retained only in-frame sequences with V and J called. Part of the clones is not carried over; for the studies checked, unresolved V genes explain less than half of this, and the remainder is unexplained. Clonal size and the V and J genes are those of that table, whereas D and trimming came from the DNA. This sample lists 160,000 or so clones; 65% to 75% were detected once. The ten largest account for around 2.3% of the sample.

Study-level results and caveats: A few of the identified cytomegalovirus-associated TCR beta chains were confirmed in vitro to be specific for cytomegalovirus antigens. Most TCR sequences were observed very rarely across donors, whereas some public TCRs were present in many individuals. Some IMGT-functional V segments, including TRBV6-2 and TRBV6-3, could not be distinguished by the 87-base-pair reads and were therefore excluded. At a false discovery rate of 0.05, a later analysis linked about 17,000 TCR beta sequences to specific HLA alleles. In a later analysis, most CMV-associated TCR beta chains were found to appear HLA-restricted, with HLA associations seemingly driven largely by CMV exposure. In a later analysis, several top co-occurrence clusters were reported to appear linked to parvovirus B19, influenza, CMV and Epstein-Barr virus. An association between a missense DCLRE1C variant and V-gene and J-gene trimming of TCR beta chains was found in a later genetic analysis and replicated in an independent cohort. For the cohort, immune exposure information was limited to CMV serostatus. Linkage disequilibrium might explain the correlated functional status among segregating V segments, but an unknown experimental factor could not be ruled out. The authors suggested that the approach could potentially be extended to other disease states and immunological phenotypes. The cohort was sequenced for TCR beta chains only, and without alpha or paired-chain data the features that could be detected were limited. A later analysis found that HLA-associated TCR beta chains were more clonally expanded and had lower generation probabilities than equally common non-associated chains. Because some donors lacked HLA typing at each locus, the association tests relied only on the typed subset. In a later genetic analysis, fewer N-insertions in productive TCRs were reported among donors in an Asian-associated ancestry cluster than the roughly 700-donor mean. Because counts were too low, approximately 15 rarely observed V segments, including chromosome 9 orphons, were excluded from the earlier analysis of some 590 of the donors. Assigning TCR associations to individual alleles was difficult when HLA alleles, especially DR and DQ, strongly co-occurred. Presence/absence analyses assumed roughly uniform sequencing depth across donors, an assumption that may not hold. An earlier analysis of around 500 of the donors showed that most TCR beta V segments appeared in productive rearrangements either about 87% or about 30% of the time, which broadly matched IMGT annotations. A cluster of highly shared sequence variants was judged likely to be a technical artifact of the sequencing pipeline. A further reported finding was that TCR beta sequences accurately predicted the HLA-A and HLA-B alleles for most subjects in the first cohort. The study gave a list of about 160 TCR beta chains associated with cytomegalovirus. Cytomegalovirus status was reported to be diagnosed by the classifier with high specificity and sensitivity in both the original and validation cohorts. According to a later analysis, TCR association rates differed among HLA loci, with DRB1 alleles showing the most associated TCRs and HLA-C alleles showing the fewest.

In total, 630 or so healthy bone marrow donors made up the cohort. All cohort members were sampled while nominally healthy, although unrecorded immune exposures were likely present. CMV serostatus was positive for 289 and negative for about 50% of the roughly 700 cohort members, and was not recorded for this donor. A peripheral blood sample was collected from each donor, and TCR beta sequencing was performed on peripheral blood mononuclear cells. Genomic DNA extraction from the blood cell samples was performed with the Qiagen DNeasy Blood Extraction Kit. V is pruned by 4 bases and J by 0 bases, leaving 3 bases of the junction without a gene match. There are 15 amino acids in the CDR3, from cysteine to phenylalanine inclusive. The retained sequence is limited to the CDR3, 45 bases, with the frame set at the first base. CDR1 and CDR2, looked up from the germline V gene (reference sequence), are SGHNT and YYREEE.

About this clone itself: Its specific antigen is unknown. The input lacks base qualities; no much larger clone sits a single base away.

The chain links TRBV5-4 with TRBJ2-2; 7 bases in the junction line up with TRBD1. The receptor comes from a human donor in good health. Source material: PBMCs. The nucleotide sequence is TGTGCCAGCAGCCCAGGGGGACCGAACACCGGGGAGCTGTTTTTT. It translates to CASSPGGPNTGELFF.